These T cell receptor beta chains were read from a single sample in a study of PD-L1 blockade in urothelial cancer. Some clones are missing from TCRdb's copy, which holds only in-frame ones; the method was immunoSEQ multiplex PCR. This repertoire shows tens of thousands of clones, 80% to 90% found once; its top ten account for under 40%. Here the sequenced sample was PBMCs, taken around atezolizumab (anti-PD-L1) treatment. The receptors come from a man aged 55-75 years with urothelial cancer. Both conserved end residues are part of each CDR3. A D gene is named only where the DNA matches it firmly.

D: TRBD2; J: TRBJ2-3; V: TRBV19; CDR3: CASRAGVRPSTDTQYF
D: .; J: TRBJ2-1; V: TRBV4-1; CDR3: CASSQVVAVDEQFF
D: TRBD2; J: TRBJ2-5; V: TRBV9; CDR3: CASSTGLAVETQYF
D: .; J: TRBJ2-3; V: TRBV5-6; CDR3: CASSLTRTDTQYF
D: TRBD1; J: TRBJ1-1; V: TRBV19; CDR3: CASRSGQGYMNTEAFF
D: TRBD2; J: TRBJ2-1; V: TRBV19; CDR3: CASTGAGGSSYNEQFF
D: TRBD2; J: TRBJ2-2; V: TRBV7-9; CDR3: CASSSFGGGSGELFF
D: .; J: TRBJ1-1; V: TRBV6-1; CDR3: CASSDGFNTEAFF
D: .; J: TRBJ2-3; V: TRBV5-5; CDR3: CASSSEWGADTQYF
D: TRBD1; J: TRBJ1-2; V: TRBV19; CDR3: CASSRGGDGGYTF
D: .; J: TRBJ2-5; V: TRBV9; CDR3: CASSVGSQTQETQYF
D: TRBD2; J: TRBJ2-2; V: TRBV7-8; CDR3: CASSFRRGKGTGELFF
D: .; J: TRBJ2-4; V: TRBV5-1; CDR3: CASSLVRGANIQYF
D: TRBD1; J: TRBJ1-3; V: TRBV9; CDR3: CASSGAEGGFVGNTIYF
D: .; J: TRBJ1-5; V: TRBV19; CDR3: CASSIDLGSNQPQHF
D: .; J: TRBJ2-3; V: TRBV9; CDR3: CASSSRGMRGPDTQYF
D: TRBD1; J: TRBJ2-7; V: TRBV5-1; CDR3: CASSWGQGEIYEQYF
D: TRBD1; J: TRBJ2-3; V: TRBV29-1; CDR3: CSAPGQGRTDTQYF
D: TRBD1; J: TRBJ1-4; V: TRBV13; CDR3: CASSRQGGNEKLFF
D: .; J: TRBJ1-4; V: TRBV5-1; CDR3: CASSSGTPTNEKLFF
D: .; J: TRBJ1-4; V: TRBV19; CDR3: CASSSHSMREKLFF
D: TRBD1; J: TRBJ1-3; V: TRBV9; CDR3: CASSARQGLGNTIYF
D: TRBD2; J: TRBJ2-3; V: TRBV4-3; CDR3: CASSQGRLAGGTQYF
D: TRBD1; J: TRBJ1-1; V: TRBV18; CDR3: CASSPTGSNGEAFF
D: .; J: TRBJ1-2; V: TRBV4-1; CDR3: CASSQGSGRYGYTF
D: .; J: TRBJ1-1; V: TRBV6-1; CDR3: CASSEPPDNPTAFF
D: .; J: TRBJ1-5; V: TRBV10-2; CDR3: CASSRTVDQPQHF
D: TRBD1; J: TRBJ1-5; V: TRBV18; CDR3: CASSESGTGNQPQHF
D: TRBD2; J: TRBJ2-1; V: TRBV6-1; CDR3: CASSVTSGASTNEQFF
D: TRBD1; J: TRBJ1-6; V: TRBV9; CDR3: CASSVVGQGASPLHF
D: TRBD1; J: TRBJ2-6; V: TRBV27; CDR3: CASSLQGGRGANVLTF
D: TRBD2; J: TRBJ2-2; V: TRBV5-6; CDR3: CASSWDLSGTNTGELFF
D: .; J: TRBJ2-5; V: TRBV7-9; CDR3: CATRQVGGRETQYF